Listed below are T cell receptor beta chains from one sample, sequenced in a study of CXCR3-negative and CXCR3-positive naive CD8 T cells. With the 5' RACE reads reprocessed, TCRdb shows one record per CDR3 protein and no DNA. Seen in this sample are about 70,000 distinct CDR3 sequences; the ten most common clones hold just over 0.7%. Specimen: naive CXCR3+ CD8+ T cells from blood. The receptors originated from a human donor in good health. Some clones in this sample may be carry-over from other donors' samples. The CDR3 runs from the conserved cysteine through the conserved F or W. Only part of the rows carry a size: once, few, many, or a class if the clone is expanded.

j_call v_call clone_size cdr3_aa
TRBJ1-1 TRBV6-2/TRBV6-3 - CASSLLGTDSEAFF
TRBJ2-2 TRBV28 - CASSPRDRVPTGELFF
TRBJ2-1 TRBV7-7 - CASSLDSSSYNEQFF
TRBJ2-5 TRBV12-3/TRBV12-4 - CASSPRVGGEETQYF
TRBJ2-7 TRBV12-3/TRBV12-4 - CASSRIVKPEQYF
TRBJ2-7 TRBV6-2/TRBV6-3 - CASSYADYEQYF
TRBJ1-2 TRBV27 - CASSLGGDRVSFTF
TRBJ2-1 TRBV11-2 - CASSPSPLVGQFF
TRBJ2-1 TRBV29-1 - CSVEEEGNEQFF
TRBJ2-2 TRBV2 - CASSVGRKDTGELFF
TRBJ1-6 TRBV6-5 - CASSYPDRGLVRSPLHF
TRBJ2-7 TRBV7-9 - CASSINLEQYF
TRBJ2-5 TRBV7-9 - CASSSTRAGAGETQYF
TRBJ2-1 TRBV3-1 medium-sized CASSQGTSGIVFEQFF
TRBJ2-1 TRBV19 - CASSIGTASYNEQFF
TRBJ2-3 TRBV6-4 - CASSDGTGGTDTQYF
TRBJ2-1 TRBV21-1 - CAREGATYNEQFF
TRBJ2-3 TRBV21-1 - CASSKAPSGGAFKASTQYF
TRBJ2-1 TRBV29-1 - CSVYRVGGEQFF
TRBJ2-6 TRBV29-1 - CSVALFPGNSGANVLTF
TRBJ2-7 TRBV14 - CASSWGTGGSYEQYF
TRBJ2-3 TRBV20-1 - CSAEPGHLTRSDTQYF
TRBJ2-7 TRBV12-3/TRBV12-4 - CASSFQQGNYEQYF
TRBJ2-7 TRBV29-1 - CTPGQPSYEQYF
TRBJ2-6 TRBV29-1 - CSIGGRVPLSSGANVLTF
TRBJ1-1 TRBV25-1 - CASSGVGTEAFF
TRBJ2-3 TRBV6-2/TRBV6-3 - CASSLPLDVTQYF
TRBJ2-1 TRBV19 - CASSRSGVYNEQFF
TRBJ2-2 TRBV2 - CASSEPRGTTTNTGELFF
TRBJ2-5 TRBV29-1 - CSVEPPARFGTQYF
TRBJ1-4 TRBV29-1 - CSVTQETTNEKLFF
TRBJ2-5 TRBV29-1 - CSLDGGARQETQYF
TRBJ2-1 TRBV19 - CASPSGPYNEQFF
TRBJ2-6 TRBV29-1 - CSVVVGDRGANVLTF
TRBJ2-3 TRBV9 - CASSVPPTHTQYF
TRBJ2-3 TRBV28 - CASSLRNRTPSSTDTQYF
TRBJ2-7 TRBV6-6 - CASSYPSSGYEQYF
TRBJ2-7 TRBV6-5 - CATSQGLGKYEQYF
TRBJ2-1 TRBV6-5 - CASRQVGAYNEQFF
TRBJ2-7 TRBV7-2 - CASGDLTGIYEQYF
TRBJ2-7 TRBV9 - CASSPGGGSSYEQYF
TRBJ1-1 TRBV29-1 - CSVDYGAGRVAFF
TRBJ2-5 TRBV7-3 - CASSLTGGEETQYF
TRBJ1-1 TRBV7-9 - CASRRQGGRPGDTEAFF
TRBJ1-1 TRBV27 - CASSLQGYTEAFF
TRBJ1-2 TRBV12-3/TRBV12-4 - CASTSQGLYYGYTF